Listed below are T cell receptor beta chains from one sample, sequenced in a study of T cell responses to AZD1222 COVID-19 vaccine. Profiled with immunoSEQ multiplex PCR; TCRdb holds only in-frame clones, not every one. This sample has 150,000 to 200,000 clones, with over 75% found just once. This specimen was peripheral blood, taken on day 0 of AZD1222 vaccination. All receptors derive from an adult in good health. CDR3s include the opening cysteine and the closing phenylalanine or tryptophan. A D gene is named only where the DNA matches it firmly. Clone size is shown for a subset of rows, as once, few, many or a class of expanded clone.

>TRBV7-9|.|.|TRBJ2-7
TGTGCCAGCAGCTTAGGGATGGCCCGACCCTACGAGCAGTACTTC
CASSLGMARPYEQYF
>TRBV7-9|TRBD1|.|TRBJ1-1
TGTGCCAGCAGCCTAGTCGGGGGACAGGGAAGGTACAAGAACACTGAAGCTTTCTTT
CASSLVGGQGRYKNTEAFF
>TRBV5-5|TRBD1|.|TRBJ1-5
TGTGCCAGCAGCCTCCGGACAGGGGCAGATCAGCCCCAGCATTTT
CASSLRTGADQPQHF
>TRBV5-1|TRBD2|.|TRBJ2-7
TGCGCCAGCAGTCGAAGGACTAGCGGGGACGAGCAGTACTTC
CASSRRTSGDEQYF
>TRBV4-2|.|.|TRBJ1-1
TGTGCCAGCAGCCAGTCAGGGTTGAACACTGAAGCTTTCTTT
CASSQSGLNTEAFF
>TRBV19|.|.|TRBJ1-1
TGTGCCAGTAGTCCACAGGGCCTGAACACTGAAGCTTTCTTT
CASSPQGLNTEAFF
>TRBV5-5|TRBD2|.|TRBJ2-5
TGTGCCAGCAGCTCTATAGCGGGGGGGCCGAGAGAGACCCAGTACTTC
CASSSIAGGPRETQYF
>TRBV11-2|.|.|TRBJ1-1
TGTGCCAGCAGCGTGGGGGCGGGACGGGGTGGTTTCTTT
CASSVGAGRGGFF
>TRBV5-1|TRBD1|few|TRBJ1-2
TGCGCCAGCAGCTCGCCCCGACAGGGCCCTTCGTATGGCTACACCTTC
CASSSPRQGPSYGYTF
>TRBV21-1|.|.|TRBJ2-7
TGTGCCCGCCCCAGGGACAGGGTCGCCGAGCAGTACTTC
CARPRDRVAEQYF
>TRBV18|.|.|TRBJ1-2
TGTGCCGCCCGGGGAGTAACAGATAACTATGGCTACACCTTC
CAARGVTDNYGYTF
>TRBV27|TRBD1|.|TRBJ2-7
TGTGCCAGCAGAAGAGGACAGGGGATCTACGAGCAGTACTTC
CASRRGQGIYEQYF
>TRBV7-8|.|.|TRBJ1-5
TGTGCCAGCGGCCTGAAGGGGCCCCAGCATTTT
CASGLKGPQHF
>TRBV7-3|.|.|TRBJ2-1
TGTGCCAGCAGCCCAACTAAAGAGAGTCTAGGGGCCTACAATGAGCAGTTCTTC
CASSPTKESLGAYNEQFF
>TRBV5-1|.|.|TRBJ2-7
TGCGCCAGCAGCCTGGACAGCAACGAGCAGTACTTC
CASSLDSNEQYF
>TRBV18|.|.|TRBJ1-2
TGTGCCAGCTCACCGATGGAGGGGGGCGCGGATGGCTACACCTTC
CASSPMEGGADGYTF
>TRBV25-1|.|.|TRBJ2-2
TGTGCCAGCAGTGGAACCGCGCTGGGGGGGCCCACCGGGGAGCTGTTTTTT
CASSGTALGGPTGELFF
>TRBV7-3|.|.|TRBJ2-1
TGTGCCAGCAGCCTTACGTCGGGGGCAGGGGAGCAGTTCTTC
CASSLTSGAGEQFF
>TRBV19|.|.|TRBJ2-7
TGTGCCAGTATCGGACAGAGCTCCTACGAGCAGTACTTC
CASIGQSSYEQYF
>TRBV5-1|.|.|TRBJ2-3
TGCGCCAGCAGCCTCAATTATAGGAGCACAGATACGCAGTATTTT
CASSLNYRSTDTQYF
>TRBV5-4|TRBD1|once|TRBJ2-2
TGTGCCAGCAGCCCTTTGGGGCAGGGGGCGGTCACCGGGGAGCTGTTTTTT
CASSPLGQGAVTGELFF
>TRBV7-2|.|.|TRBJ2-5
TGTGCCAGCAGCTCCCACGTCGGGACGGAAGAGACCCAGTACTTC
CASSSHVGTEETQYF
>TRBV7-9|.|.|TRBJ2-7
TGTGCCAGCAGCTTATCGGAGGGCGAGCAGTACTTC
CASSLSEGEQYF
>TRBV7-2|.|.|TRBJ2-7
TGTGCCAGCAGCTTAGGGCAGACCAACTCCTACGAGCAGTACTTC
CASSLGQTNSYEQYF
>TRBV29-1|.|.|TRBJ1-2
TGCAGCGCCGGACAGCCCGGCGGCTATGGCTACACCTTC
CSAGQPGGYGYTF
>TRBV5-6|.|.|TRBJ2-7
TGTGCCAGCAGCTTGGGGTCAGGGAACGAGATCTACGAGCAGTACTTC
CASSLGSGNEIYEQYF
>TRBV3-1/TRBV3-2|.|.|TRBJ1-2
TGTGCCAGCAGCCAAGGGTCTCTCGGCGTCTATGGCTACACCTTC
CASSQGSLGVYGYTF
>TRBV7-9|TRBD2|.|TRBJ2-7
TGTGCCAGCAGCCCCCCCTCGGGCGGGGGGGCCTCCTACGAGCAGTACTTC
CASSPPSGGGASYEQYF
>TRBV5-4|.|.|TRBJ1-2
TGTGCCAGCAGCCAGGGGACACTTGGCTACACCTTC
CASSQGTLGYTF